This is a list of T cell receptor beta chains from one sample in a study of blood T cell repertoires in COVID-19. Measured with immunoSEQ multiplex PCR; TCRdb has only the in-frame clones, and not every one. The sample contains about 160,000 clones, about three quarters of which appear only once. The specimen was peripheral blood. The source is a man in his 60s with acute or convalescent COVID-19. Each CDR3 is given with its conserved first and last residue. A D gene is named only where the DNA matches it firmly. Some rows have no size entry. The others give once, few or many, or a class for an expanded clone.

d_gene: -
abundance: -
v_gene: TRBV4-3
j_gene: TRBJ2-7
CDR3nt: TGCGCCAGCAGCCAACTCACAGGGTCCCACGAGCAGTACTTC
CDR3aa: CASSQLTGSHEQYF

d_gene: -
abundance: few
v_gene: TRBV21-1
j_gene: TRBJ2-7
CDR3nt: TGTGCCAGCAGCAAAGGCACAGGGGATTACGAGCAGTACTTC
CDR3aa: CASSKGTGDYEQYF

d_gene: -
abundance: -
v_gene: TRBV29-1
j_gene: TRBJ1-2
CDR3nt: TGCAGCGCGCAAACTCCCACTAATGGCTACACCTTC
CDR3aa: CSAQTPTNGYTF

d_gene: -
abundance: -
v_gene: TRBV27
j_gene: TRBJ1-2
CDR3nt: TGTGCCAGCAGATTTATTAAAGGGACTGCTATGGGCTACACCTTC
CDR3aa: CASRFIKGTAMGYTF

d_gene: -
abundance: -
v_gene: TRBV28
j_gene: TRBJ1-2
CDR3nt: TGTGCCAGCAGTTCCCATGGGGAGGGGTCCTATGGCTACACCTTC
CDR3aa: CASSSHGEGSYGYTF

d_gene: TRBD2
abundance: -
v_gene: TRBV3-1/TRBV3-2
j_gene: TRBJ2-5
CDR3nt: TGTGCCAGCAGCCAAGACGGAAGCGGGGGGGCCGGGCAAGAGACCCAGTACTTC
CDR3aa: CASSQDGSGGAGQETQYF

d_gene: TRBD2
abundance: -
v_gene: TRBV9
j_gene: TRBJ2-1
CDR3nt: TGTGCCAGCAGCGTAGGGAGCGGGGGGGCGCAGGAGCAGTTCTTC
CDR3aa: CASSVGSGGAQEQFF

d_gene: -
abundance: few
v_gene: TRBV12-3/TRBV12-4
j_gene: TRBJ2-1
CDR3nt: TGTGCCAGCAGTATACCCCGAGGCGTGCAGTTCTTC
CDR3aa: CASSIPRGVQFF

d_gene: TRBD1
abundance: once
v_gene: TRBV3-1/TRBV3-2
j_gene: TRBJ2-3
CDR3nt: TGTGCCAGCAGCTCACAGGGGCCAGATACGCAGTATTTT
CDR3aa: CASSSQGPDTQYF

d_gene: TRBD1
abundance: -
v_gene: TRBV9
j_gene: TRBJ1-5
CDR3nt: TGTGCCAGCAGCGTAGGGGCAGGGGGCGGTCAGCCCCAGCATTTT
CDR3aa: CASSVGAGGGQPQHF

d_gene: -
abundance: -
v_gene: TRBV27
j_gene: TRBJ1-1
CDR3nt: TGTGCCAGCAAGGCATCGGACCGAGGGAGACCTGAAGCTTTCTTT
CDR3aa: CASKASDRGRPEAFF

d_gene: TRBD1
abundance: -
v_gene: TRBV29-1
j_gene: TRBJ2-5
CDR3nt: TGCAGCGTTCTAGGACAGGGGGTAGAGACCCAGTACTTC
CDR3aa: CSVLGQGVETQYF

d_gene: -
abundance: -
v_gene: TRBV11-2
j_gene: TRBJ1-6
CDR3nt: TGTGCCAGCAGCCGTAGTAATAGAGATGGTTCACCCCTCCACTTT
CDR3aa: CASSRSNRDGSPLHF

d_gene: TRBD1
abundance: -
v_gene: TRBV6-6
j_gene: TRBJ1-2
CDR3nt: TGTGCCAGCAGTCGACAGGGGGGATCGGGGGGCTACACCTTC
CDR3aa: CASSRQGGSGGYTF

d_gene: -
abundance: -
v_gene: TRBV4-1
j_gene: TRBJ1-1
CDR3nt: TGCGCCAGCAGCCAGGACTATAATGAAGCTTTCTTT
CDR3aa: CASSQDYNEAFF

d_gene: TRBD2
abundance: -
v_gene: TRBV6-5
j_gene: TRBJ2-7
CDR3nt: TGTGCCAGCAGTTTCGGGACTAGCGATCAGTACTTC
CDR3aa: CASSFGTSDQYF

d_gene: TRBD2
abundance: -
v_gene: TRBV5-6
j_gene: TRBJ2-3
CDR3nt: TGTGCCAGCAGCTTGGAGGCGGGGGGGCCTTCCTTTGATACGCAGTATTTT
CDR3aa: CASSLEAGGPSFDTQYF

d_gene: -
abundance: few
v_gene: TRBV11-1
j_gene: TRBJ1-6
CDR3nt: TGTGCCAGCAGCTTACCGGGATATAATTCACCCCTCCACTTT
CDR3aa: CASSLPGYNSPLHF

d_gene: -
abundance: -
v_gene: TRBV6-5
j_gene: TRBJ1-2
CDR3nt: TGTGCCAGCAGTTACCAGGGCTTCGGCTACACCTTC
CDR3aa: CASSYQGFGYTF

d_gene: TRBD1
abundance: -
v_gene: TRBV4-3
j_gene: TRBJ2-1
CDR3nt: TGCGCCAGCAGCCAAGCGGGACAGGCCTACAATGAGCAGTTCTTC
CDR3aa: CASSQAGQAYNEQFF

d_gene: -
abundance: -
v_gene: TRBV18
j_gene: TRBJ2-2
CDR3nt: TGTGCCAGCTCACCACTGCGGCAGCTATCAGGGGAGCTGTTTTTT
CDR3aa: CASSPLRQLSGELFF

d_gene: TRBD2
abundance: -
v_gene: TRBV7-3
j_gene: TRBJ2-7
CDR3nt: TGTGCCAGCAGCACAAACCGCTTGACTAGCGGGGGGTCCTTGCAGTACTTC
CDR3aa: CASSTNRLTSGGSLQYF

d_gene: TRBD1
abundance: -
v_gene: TRBV5-8
j_gene: TRBJ1-5
CDR3nt: TGTGCCAGCAGCCACGGACAGGGGGCCTCTAGCAATCAGCCCCAGCATTTT
CDR3aa: CASSHGQGASSNQPQHF

d_gene: TRBD1
abundance: -
v_gene: TRBV2
j_gene: TRBJ1-6
CDR3nt: TGTGCCAGCAGTGAAGCTCGGAGGGGGCTGTCACCCCTCCACTTT
CDR3aa: CASSEARRGLSPLHF

d_gene: TRBD1
abundance: -
v_gene: TRBV25-1
j_gene: TRBJ1-2
CDR3nt: TGTGCCAGCAGACATTCCGGGACAGGGACCTATGGCTACACCTTC
CDR3aa: CASRHSGTGTYGYTF

d_gene: -
abundance: -
v_gene: TRBV2
j_gene: TRBJ1-5
CDR3nt: TGTGCCAGCAGTGAAGCGCTTCAGGTTAGAAAGCCCCAGCATTTT
CDR3aa: CASSEALQVRKPQHF

d_gene: -
abundance: -
v_gene: TRBV4-1
j_gene: TRBJ2-7
CDR3nt: TGCGCCAGCAGCCATGACAACAGCTACTACGAGCAGTACTTC
CDR3aa: CASSHDNSYYEQYF

d_gene: -
abundance: -
v_gene: TRBV11-2
j_gene: TRBJ1-2
CDR3nt: TGTGCCAGCAGCCCAGACCGGGTGCCCTATGGCTACACCTTC
CDR3aa: CASSPDRVPYGYTF

d_gene: TRBD2
abundance: -
v_gene: TRBV2
j_gene: TRBJ2-7
CDR3nt: TGTGCCAGCAGTGAAGAAGCGACTAGCGGGGATTATCCGCGGGAGCAGTACTTC
CDR3aa: CASSEEATSGDYPREQYF